The clone carrying this TCR beta chain was found a few times. This beta chain is off target for a library built for alpha chains, so its abundance means little. This record belongs to a study of spatial heterogeneity in lung cancer. Study-wide background: Raw reads showed each unique TCR and UMI combination turning up more than ten times on average.

TCR cDNA molecules each had a unique molecular identifier. A single record per CDR3 protein comes from TCRdb applying MiXCR to the 5' RACE reads. The sample comprises about 12,000 distinct CDR3 sequences, roughly 6.4% of which are singletons, and about 9.3% rests with the top ten. The ends were cut back, 1 base at V and 4 bases at J, with 5 bases in the middle. The CDR3 has 13 amino acids. CDR1 LGHDT and CDR2 YNNKEL come from the germline V gene (reference sequence). Time point defined: sample taken at primary tumor resection. Whole RNA was taken from tumor, nontumor lung or frozen PBMC; it was then sequenced unsorted. Samples were obtained from 65 to 80 donors, all untreated early-stage non-small cell lung cancer patients.

This receptor was obtained from a male donor with early-stage non-small cell lung cancer. The sequencing used normal lung tissue next to the tumor, collected at surgery. V usage is TRBV3-1 and J usage is TRBJ1-5; no clear D gene. CDR3 DNA: TGTGCCAGCAGCCAAGCGGGGAATCAGCCCCAGCATTTT. As protein: CASSQAGNQPQHF.